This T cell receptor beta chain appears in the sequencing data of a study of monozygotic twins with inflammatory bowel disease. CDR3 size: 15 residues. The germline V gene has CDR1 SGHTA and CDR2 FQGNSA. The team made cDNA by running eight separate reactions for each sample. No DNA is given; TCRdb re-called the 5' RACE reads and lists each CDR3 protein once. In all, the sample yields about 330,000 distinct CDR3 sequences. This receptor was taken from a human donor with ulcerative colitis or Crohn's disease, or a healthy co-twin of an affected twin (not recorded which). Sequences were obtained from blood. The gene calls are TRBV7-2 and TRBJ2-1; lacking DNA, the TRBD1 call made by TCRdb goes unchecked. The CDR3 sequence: CASSFVPGSYNEQFF.